Following are 21 T cell receptor beta chains from one sample sequenced in a study of CD8 T cells in Susac syndrome. Random hexamers served to reverse transcribe roughly 0.45 to 1 ug RNA. Each CDR3 protein gets one entry after TCRdb re-called the immunoSEQ multiplex PCR reads with MiXCR. In the table there are 180,000 or so distinct CDR3 sequences, about 95% of which are singletons. Sequencing was done on a sample of CD4+ T cells from PBMCs. Receptors were obtained from a human donor in good health.

The chain is built from TRBV30 and TRBJ2-3; 9 positions agree with TRBD2. CDR1 and CDR2 (germline): GTSNPN, SVGIG (reference sequence). Trimming removed 5 bases from V and 6 bases from J; junction bases left unmatched: 3. This CDR3 spans 12 amino acids. This CDR3 reads CAWETSGDTQYF. The CDR3, as DNA: TGTGCCTGGGAAACTAGCGGGGATACGCAGTATTTT.

The rearrangement uses TRBV11-2 and TRBJ2-7; TRBD1 agrees at 8 bases. Looked up from germline, CDR1 is SGHAT and CDR2 is FQNNGV. The CDR3 is 13 residues long. Trimming cost V 3 bases and J 6 bases; bases outside gene matches: 4. The CDR3 protein is CASSFGTGGEQYF. The CDR3 DNA follows: TGTGCCAGCAGCTTTGGGACAGGCGGCGAGCAGTACTTC.

The chain joins TRBV9 to TRBJ1-6; D is ambiguous. The ends were cut back, 1 base at V and 4 bases at J, with 12 bases in the middle. This CDR3 has 16 amino acids. CDR1 and CDR2 from the germline V gene are SGDLS and YYNGEE. The DNA for the CDR3 is TGTGCCAGCAGCGTAAAGGTCCATGGGTATAATTCACCCCTCCACTTT. It yields the protein CASSVKVHGYNSPLHF.

DNA for the CDR3: TGTGCCAGCAGTTTAAACTGGTTGAACACTGAAGCTTTCTTT. As protein: CASSLNWLNTEAFF. This chain uses TRBV9 with TRBJ1-1; D is unresolved. This CDR3 has 14 amino acids. V lost 5 bases and J 0 bases, leaving 11 bases between the germline ends. Looked up from germline, CDR1 is SGDLS and CDR2 is YYNGEE.

The genes are TRBV29-1 and TRBJ2-5; 10 bases match TRBD1. Germline values: CDR1 SQVTM, CDR2 ANQGSEA. The CDR3 has 13 residues. V shed 7 bases, J shed 1 base, and the junction held 3 bases outside the gene matches. The DNA for the CDR3 is TGCAGCGCTGGACAGGGGGGCCAAGAGACCCAGTACTTC. Translation: CSAGQGGQETQYF.

The chain uses TRBV20-1 and TRBJ2-7; D unresolved. Germline CDR1 DFQATT, CDR2 SNEGSKA (reference sequence). V gave up 5 bases and J gave up 9 bases, with 11 bases separating them. The CDR3 has 10 residues. The CDR3 DNA follows: TGCAGTGCTGAAAGGACCGGGCAGTACTTC. Residues: CSAERTGQYF.

This clonotype was seen only once. V usage is TRBV25-1 and J usage is TRBJ2-3; TRBD2 aligns across 7 bases. Losses at the gene ends were 8 bases for V and 0 bases for J; bases not matched to a gene: 2. Germline lookup yields CDR1 MGHDK and CDR2 SYGVNS. CDR3 size: 13 residues. CDR3 DNA sequence: TGTGCCAGCCGGGACTACAGCACAGATACGCAGTATTTT. Amino acid sequence: CASRDYSTDTQYF.

The chain has TRBV4-3 and TRBJ2-4, with 7 bases lining up with TRBD2. Germline assignment: CDR1 LGHNA and CDR2 YSLEER. CDR3 length: 14 amino acids. The V and J ends lost 5 bases and 7 bases, in that order; junction bases with no gene match: 8. The CDR3 DNA is TGCGCCAGCAGCATCGGGGGGAGTAGTAACATTCAGTACTTC. It specifies CASSIGGSSNIQYF.

The V gene is TRBV5-1, the J gene TRBJ2-1, with D uncertain. This CDR3 has 16 amino acids. CDR1 and CDR2 from the germline V gene are SGHRS and YFSETQ. Between the trimmed V and J ends, which lost 0 bases and 0 bases, there was a span of 10 bases. CDR3 sequence reads: CASSLGSDLSYNEQFF. CDR3 coding DNA: TGCGCCAGCAGCTTGGGATCGGACCTCTCCTACAATGAGCAGTTCTTC.

The rearrangement uses TRBV2 and TRBJ1-4; D is unclear. The CDR3 spans 13 residues. The germline V gene encodes CDR1 SNHLY and CDR2 FYNNEI. V lost 3 bases and J lost 6, with 8 bases in between. The CDR3 sequence: CASSDYLDEKLFF. DNA for the CDR3: TGTGCCAGCAGTGATTACCTGGATGAAAAACTGTTTTTT.

CDR3 bases: TGTGCCACCAGCAGAGATGGGCTAGCGGGCCGCATACACAATGAGCAGTTCTTC. It codes for CATSRDGLAGRIHNEQFF. The V and J genes are TRBV15 and TRBJ2-1, with TRBD2 matching over 8 bases. The trim removed 0 bases at V and 5 bases at J, leaving 12 bases unmatched. From germline, CDR1 is LNHNV and CDR2 YYDKDF (reference sequence). The CDR3 length is 18 residues.

The V and J genes are TRBV18 and TRBJ1-4, with a possible D match to TRBD1 (6 bases). Trimming left V 0 bases short and J 7 bases short, with 12 bases between. The CDR3 is 15 residues long. Looked up from germline, CDR1 is KGHSH and CDR2 is LQKENI. The CDR3: CASSPPDRGAEKLFF. The CDR3 coding sequence is TGTGCCAGCTCACCACCGGATAGGGGGGCTGAAAAACTGTTTTTT.

This chain joins TRBV20-1 and TRBJ2-3; TRBD2 might be the D (5 bases). The CDR3 contains 14 residues. Germline-derived CDR1 and CDR2 are DFQATT and SNEGSKA (reference sequence). V lost 3 bases and J 0 bases, leaving 10 bases between the germline ends. CDR3 sequence reads: CSARSGGSTDTQYF. CDR3 DNA: TGCAGTGCTAGGAGTGGCGGGAGCACAGATACGCAGTATTTT.

This chain uses TRBV9 with TRBJ1-2; D gene uncertain. Germline lookup yields CDR1 SGDLS and CDR2 YYNGEE. This CDR3 spans 13 amino acids. V was pared by 2 bases and J by 4 bases, with 9 bases between. This CDR3 is CASSVRESYGYTF. The DNA of the CDR3 is TGTGCCAGCAGCGTCCGGGAGAGCTATGGCTACACCTTC.

As DNA, the CDR3 is TGTGCCTGGAGTTGGGCGGGACAGGGGTCCCTGACCCAGCATTTT. Protein sequence: CAWSWAGQGSLTQHF. The rearrangement uses TRBV30 and TRBJ1-5, with 10 bases that match TRBD1. The CDR3 contains 15 residues. The germline CDR1 and CDR2 sequences are GTSNPN and SVGIG (reference sequence). J was trimmed by 11 bases and V by 2 bases; bases with no gene match: 12.

A few counts support this clonotype. The CDR3 region has the DNA TGCAGCGTTGATAGGGGTTACGAGCAGTACTTC. Protein sequence: CSVDRGYEQYF. The chain has TRBV29-1 and TRBJ2-7; a possible D gene is TRBD1 (5 bases). The germline V gene has CDR1 SQVTM and CDR2 ANQGSEA. CDR3 length equals 11 residues. V was shortened by 3 bases and J by 4 bases, with 7 bases between the two germline ends.

In its sample, this clonotype was seen once. V and J are TRBV7-2 and TRBJ2-5; D unresolved. The V end lost 1 base, the J end lost 1 base, and 7 bases lay between the germline ends. This CDR3 contains 14 residues. Germline CDR1 and CDR2: SGHTA and FQGNSA. CDR3 DNA: TGTGCCAGCAGCTTAGGGCGGAGCCAAGAGACCCAGTACTTC. It yields the protein CASSLGRSQETQYF.

The rearrangement uses TRBV19 and TRBJ1-2; D gene uncertain. The CDR3 loop spans 10 amino acids. Germline CDR1 reads LNHDA; CDR2 reads SQIVND (reference sequence). V shed 10 bases and J shed 8 bases, with 11 bases lying between them. The CDR3 is CATGVEGYTF. CDR3 bases: TGTGCCACAGGCGTGGAGGGCTACACCTTC. The whole variable domain, filled in from reference TRBV19 and TRBJ1-2, reads DGGITQSPKYLFRKEGQNVTLSCEQNLNHDAMYWYRQDPGQGLRLIYYSQIVNDFQKGDIAEGYSVSREKKESFPLTVTSAQKNPTAFYLCATGVEGYTFGSGTRLTVV.

V is TRBV29-1 and J is TRBJ1-2; the match to TRBD1 covers 11 bases. From germline, CDR1 is SQVTM and CDR2 ANQGSEA. Unmatched junction bases numbered 8, after V lost 2 bases and J lost 6 bases. The CDR3 extends over 15 amino acids. The CDR3 coding sequence is TGCAGCGTTGAAAATTTTGGGACAGGGGGACATGGCTACACCTTC. It codes for CSVENFGTGGHGYTF.

The CDR3: CASSQLRAGYNEQFF. Written as DNA, the CDR3 is TGTGCCAGCAGCCAGCTCCGGGCGGGGTACAATGAGCAGTTCTTC. V usage is TRBV9 and J usage is TRBJ2-1; possible D gene TRBD2, 6 bases. CDR3 size: 15 residues. The V and J ends lost 4 bases and 4 bases respectively, with 15 bases between them. Germline CDR1 is SGDLS and CDR2 is YYNGEE.

The chain joins TRBV6-6 to TRBJ1-1, with D perhaps TRBD1 (6 bases). This CDR3 is 14 amino acids long. V was pared by 6 bases and J by 4 bases, with 15 bases between. Germline V gene data show CDR1 as MNHNY and CDR2 as SVGAGI (reference sequence). CDR3 amino acids: CASSPPGEITEAFF. Written as DNA, the CDR3 is TGTGCCAGCAGCCCCCCAGGGGAAATCACTGAAGCTTTCTTT.